This entry features one TCR beta chain sequence. As yet, its antigen is unknown. The record originates from a study of tumor-infiltrating lymphocytes in localized non-small cell lung cancer. Study-level results: No link was found between tumor T-cell fraction and recurrence-free survival.

Only in-frame clones appear in the TCRdb table, and some are missing; sequencing was by immunoSEQ multiplex PCR. The table records about 12,000 clones, about 66% of them present only once. The germline V gene encodes CDR1 SGHAT and CDR2 FQNNGV. V shed 5 bases and J shed 0 bases, with 11 bases lying between them. This CDR3 has 15 residues. This clonotype was obtained from a human donor with non-small cell lung cancer. Sequences were obtained from lung tumor tissue. The V call is TRBV11-2, the J call TRBJ2-1, with a weak D call TRBD2 (6 bases). Here the CDR3 reads CASSVGLSSYNEQFF. CDR3 in DNA: TGTGCCAGCAGCGTGGGACTGAGCTCCTACAATGAGCAGTTCTTC.